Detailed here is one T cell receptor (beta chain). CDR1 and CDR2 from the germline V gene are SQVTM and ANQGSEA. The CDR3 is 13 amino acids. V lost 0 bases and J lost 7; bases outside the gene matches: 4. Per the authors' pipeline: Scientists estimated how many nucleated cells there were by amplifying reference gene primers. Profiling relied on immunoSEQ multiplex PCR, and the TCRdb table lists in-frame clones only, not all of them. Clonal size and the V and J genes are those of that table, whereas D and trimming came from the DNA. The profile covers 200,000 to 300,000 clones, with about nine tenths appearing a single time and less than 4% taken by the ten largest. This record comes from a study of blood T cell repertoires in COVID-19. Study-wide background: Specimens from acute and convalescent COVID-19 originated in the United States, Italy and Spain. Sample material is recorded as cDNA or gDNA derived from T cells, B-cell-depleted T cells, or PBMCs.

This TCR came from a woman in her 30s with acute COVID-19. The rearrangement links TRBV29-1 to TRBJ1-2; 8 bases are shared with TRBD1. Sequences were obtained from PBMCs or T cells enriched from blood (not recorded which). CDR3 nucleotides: TGCAGCGTTGAAGAGCAGGGGGCGGTTGGCTACACCTTC. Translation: CSVEEQGAVGYTF.